Listed below are T cell receptor beta chains from one sample, sequenced in a study of cytomegalovirus exposure and HLA in healthy donors. Libraries were prepared by immunoSEQ multiplex PCR; TCRdb keeps only in-frame clonotypes and omits some of them. Of around 130,000 clones listed, around 85% are singletons. Sequencing input: PBMCs. These receptors all stem from a woman under 40 in good health and CMV-seropositive. Both conserved end residues are trimmed from each CDR3.

V gene: TRBV29-1; J gene: TRBJ1-1; CDR3 protein: SVGHPGGALSEAF
V gene: TRBV5-6; J gene: TRBJ2-1; CDR3 protein: ASSAGLAVHEQF
V gene: TRBV28; J gene: TRBJ2-7; CDR3 protein: ASRPLAGVPYEQY
V gene: TRBV5-1; J gene: TRBJ1-4; CDR3 protein: ASSLAGMKGEKLF
V gene: TRBV2; J gene: TRBJ1-1; CDR3 protein: ASSGTGGTEAF
V gene: TRBV5-1; J gene: TRBJ2-7; CDR3 protein: ASSLDGGGSYEQY
V gene: TRBV29-1; J gene: TRBJ1-2; CDR3 protein: SVFQRDYT
V gene: TRBV28; J gene: TRBJ2-7; CDR3 protein: ASRWAGGSYEQY
V gene: TRBV5-6; J gene: TRBJ2-1; CDR3 protein: ASSLRGGTYNEQF
V gene: TRBV6-5; J gene: TRBJ1-5; CDR3 protein: ASRQGSNQPQH
V gene: TRBV5-1; J gene: TRBJ2-7; CDR3 protein: ASSLLAGGSYEQY
V gene: TRBV7-9; J gene: TRBJ1-1; CDR3 protein: ASSSRTGRTEAF
V gene: TRBV6-5; J gene: TRBJ2-5; CDR3 protein: ASSFGTGRWEQY
V gene: TRBV9; J gene: TRBJ1-1; CDR3 protein: ASSVEGGRPTEAF
V gene: TRBV27; J gene: TRBJ2-7; CDR3 protein: ASSPERRGEQY
V gene: TRBV14; J gene: TRBJ2-5; CDR3 protein: ASSRGLGETQY
V gene: TRBV7-2; J gene: TRBJ2-7; CDR3 protein: ASSLAGASSYEQY
V gene: TRBV27; J gene: TRBJ2-7; CDR3 protein: ASSLSSSVSAEQY
V gene: TRBV10-3; J gene: TRBJ2-3; CDR3 protein: AISPNTDTQY
V gene: TRBV6-5; J gene: TRBJ1-5; CDR3 protein: ASSPGTVWEAQH
V gene: TRBV25-1; J gene: TRBJ1-1; CDR3 protein: ASSGGNTEAF
V gene: TRBV7-6; J gene: TRBJ2-3; CDR3 protein: ASSLEESGRGTDTQY
V gene: TRBV5-1; J gene: TRBJ2-5; CDR3 protein: ASSLASQKAQETQY
V gene: TRBV30; J gene: TRBJ2-5; CDR3 protein: AWSGGGAGLGETQY
V gene: TRBV27; J gene: TRBJ1-2; CDR3 protein: ASSLGPSNYGYT
V gene: TRBV1; J gene: TRBJ1-2; CDR3 protein: TRYRRNYGYT
V gene: TRBV15; J gene: TRBJ1-2; CDR3 protein: ATSRDSGGYT
V gene: TRBV7-8; J gene: TRBJ2-5; CDR3 protein: ASSLRQGFQETQY
V gene: TRBV29-1; J gene: TRBJ2-3; CDR3 protein: SVEGGEGTDTQY
V gene: TRBV5-1; J gene: TRBJ1-3; CDR3 protein: ASSLAGSPRSSGNTIY
V gene: TRBV2; J gene: TRBJ2-7; CDR3 protein: ASSERETSVSYEQY
V gene: TRBV10-3; J gene: TRBJ2-3; CDR3 protein: AISRLAGTPGDTQY
V gene: TRBV6-1; J gene: TRBJ1-5; CDR3 protein: ASTLTGGGNQPQH
V gene: TRBV7-2; J gene: TRBJ2-3; CDR3 protein: ASSRLGGANTDTQY
V gene: TRBV28; J gene: TRBJ1-1; CDR3 protein: ASRIDRSTEAF
V gene: TRBV4-2; J gene: TRBJ2-5; CDR3 protein: ASSPRGAGDGETQY
V gene: TRBV6-5; J gene: TRBJ2-2; CDR3 protein: ASSSPGTGETGELF
V gene: TRBV30; J gene: TRBJ1-3; CDR3 protein: AWSGQGLNTIY
V gene: TRBV7-3; J gene: TRBJ1-1; CDR3 protein: ASSPTGQGATEAF
V gene: TRBV27; J gene: TRBJ2-2; CDR3 protein: ASRVGANTGELF
V gene: TRBV4-1; J gene: TRBJ2-7; CDR3 protein: ASSHYSNYEQY
V gene: TRBV5-1; J gene: TRBJ1-1; CDR3 protein: ASSLVGQGTEAF
V gene: TRBV19; J gene: TRBJ1-2; CDR3 protein: ASGDRGRRGYT
V gene: TRBV27; J gene: TRBJ1-6; CDR3 protein: ASSSPQDKSSYNSPLH